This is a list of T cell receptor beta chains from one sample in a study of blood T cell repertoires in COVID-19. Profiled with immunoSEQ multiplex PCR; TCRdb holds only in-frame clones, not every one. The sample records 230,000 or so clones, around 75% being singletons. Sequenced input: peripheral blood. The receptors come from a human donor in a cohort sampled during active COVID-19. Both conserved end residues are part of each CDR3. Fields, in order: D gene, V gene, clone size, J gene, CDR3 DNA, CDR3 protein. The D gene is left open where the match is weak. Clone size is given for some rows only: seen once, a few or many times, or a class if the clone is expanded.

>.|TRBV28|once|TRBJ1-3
TGTGCCAGCAGTAGGGGCCTGTCTGGAAACACCATATATTTT
CASSRGLSGNTIYF
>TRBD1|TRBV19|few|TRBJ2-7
TGTGCCAGTAGTATAGTGGCAAGGACAGGGGGAGGAGAGCAGTACTTC
CASSIVARTGGGEQYF
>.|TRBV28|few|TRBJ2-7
TGTGCCAGCAGTTTATTGAGATCAAGCTCCTACGAGCAGTACTTC
CASSLLRSSSYEQYF
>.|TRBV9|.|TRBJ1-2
TGTGCCAGCAGCGTAGAAGGGGTACTCGGCTACACCTTC
CASSVEGVLGYTF
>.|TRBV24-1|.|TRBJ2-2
TGTGCCACCAAGGAGGGGGCAACCGGGGAGCTGTTTTTT
CATKEGATGELFF
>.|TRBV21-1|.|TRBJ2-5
TGTGCCAGCAGCGGGAGTTGGGACTTC
CASSGSWDF
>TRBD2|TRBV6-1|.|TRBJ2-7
TGTGCCAGCAGTGAAGCGGTTGGGTGGGCTAGCGGGAGCTCCTACGAGCAGTACTTC
CASSEAVGWASGSSYEQYF
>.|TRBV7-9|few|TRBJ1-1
TGTGCCAGCAGCTTAGGCCAGTCCTCTGGAGCTTTCTTT
CASSLGQSSGAFF
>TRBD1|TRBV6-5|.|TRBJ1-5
TGTGCCAGCAGCCCGACAGGGAATAGCAATCAGCCCCAGCATTTT
CASSPTGNSNQPQHF
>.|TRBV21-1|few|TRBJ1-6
TGTGCCAGCAGCAAAATAGACAGCCATAATTCACCCCTCCACTTT
CASSKIDSHNSPLHF
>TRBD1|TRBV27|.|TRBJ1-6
TGTGCCAGCAGAGACAGGGCCAATTCACCCCTCCACTTT
CASRDRANSPLHF
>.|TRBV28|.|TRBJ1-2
TGTGCCAGCAGTTCCCGGGGACTCTATGGCTACACCTTC
CASSSRGLYGYTF
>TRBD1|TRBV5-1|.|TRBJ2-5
TGCGCCAGCAGCTTGGTGGCAGGGGGCGGGAAGACCCAGTACTTC
CASSLVAGGGKTQYF
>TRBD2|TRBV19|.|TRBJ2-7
TGTGCCAGTAGCCCCGGTCTAGCGGACTACGAGCAGTACTTC
CASSPGLADYEQYF
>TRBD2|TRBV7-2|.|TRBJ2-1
TGTGCCAGCAGCTTGCGGGGGTTTAACAATGAGCAGTTCTTC
CASSLRGFNNEQFF
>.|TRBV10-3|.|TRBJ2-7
TGTGCCATCAGTGATCTTAAACGGGAGCTAGGTACCGGCTACGAGCAGTACTTC
CAISDLKRELGTGYEQYF
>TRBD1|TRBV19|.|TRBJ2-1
TGTGCCAGTAGTCCGTTAACAGGGGTGGGTTACAATGAGCAGTTCTTC
CASSPLTGVGYNEQFF
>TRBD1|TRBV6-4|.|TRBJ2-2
TGTGCCAGCAGTGGATACTATAAGGTGAGGACAGGGGAATCCGGGGAGCTGTTTTTT
CASSGYYKVRTGESGELFF
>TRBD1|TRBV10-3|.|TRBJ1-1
TGTGCCATCAGGCCGGGACAGGGGGGAAAAACTGAAGCTTTCTTT
CAIRPGQGGKTEAFF
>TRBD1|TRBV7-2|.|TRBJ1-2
TGTGCCAGCAGCTTAGACGGACAGGGGGCAAGGTACACCTTC
CASSLDGQGARYTF
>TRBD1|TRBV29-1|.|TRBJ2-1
TGCAGCGCCTGGACAGGGGGCGTAAATGAGCAGTTCTTC
CSAWTGGVNEQFF
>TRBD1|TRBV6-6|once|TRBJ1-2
TGTGCCAGCAGTTACCCGGGACAGGTGAACTATGGCTACACCTTC
CASSYPGQVNYGYTF
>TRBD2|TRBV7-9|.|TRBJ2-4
TGTGCCAGCAGCTTAGCGAACGGGGGGTCCAAAAACATTCAGTACTTC
CASSLANGGSKNIQYF
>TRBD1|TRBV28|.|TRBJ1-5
TGTGCCAGCAGTGCAGGGGGCTGGCAGCCCCAGCATTTT
CASSAGGWQPQHF
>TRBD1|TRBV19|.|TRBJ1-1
TGTGCCAGTAGTCCCATCAAGACAGGGGAGACTGAAGCTTTCTTT
CASSPIKTGETEAFF
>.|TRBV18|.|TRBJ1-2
TGTGCCAGCTCACCACAGGGGAATGATAACTATGGCTACACCTTC
CASSPQGNDNYGYTF
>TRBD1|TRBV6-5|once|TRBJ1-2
TGTGCCAGCAGGGCGACAGGGCCCTACACCTTC
CASRATGPYTF
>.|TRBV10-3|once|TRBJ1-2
TGTGCCATCAGTGAGTCGACGTCGGCTACGTCAGGGCTAGGCGGCTACACCTTC
CAISESTSATSGLGGYTF
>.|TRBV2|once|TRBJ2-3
TGTGCCAGCAGTGAACTCACGGGGGATACGCAGTATTTT
CASSELTGDTQYF